This T cell receptor (beta chain) was captured in a study of prognosis after radiotherapy for stage I lung cancer. General study results and limits: Diminished Shannon entropy following stereotactic body radiation therapy characterized patients who developed distant metastases.

From genomic DNA, two-round multiplex PCR was used to amplify TCR beta CDR3. Round one of PCR was performed, and it used primers specific to each TRBV and TRBJ gene. MiXCR was run by TCRdb on the multiplex PCR reads, yielding one entry per CDR3 protein. This repertoire shows about 17,000 distinct CDR3 sequences, 44% found once; its top ten account for roughly two fifths. Turning to this clonotype: Antigen: not known.

This CDR3 comprises 16 residues. Trimming removed 7 bases from V and 1 base from J; junction bases left unmatched: 8. Germline CDR1 reads SGHDN; CDR2 reads FVKESK. The sequence was collected from a donor aged 50 or older with non-small cell lung cancer. The V and J genes are TRBV14 and TRBJ2-2, with 8 positions matching TRBD2. Sequencing used PBMCs, obtained before or after stereotactic body radiation therapy (not recorded which). In nucleotides, the CDR3 is TGTGCCAGCACCCCGGCGGGGGGCATGAACACCGGGGAGCTGTTTTTT. The encoded protein is CASTPAGGMNTGELFF.